A selection of T cell receptor beta chains follows, all from one sample in a study of PD-1 blockade in classical Hodgkin lymphoma. Method: immunoSEQ multiplex PCR; TCRdb's copy keeps in-frame clones and lacks some. The sample has about 85,000 clones, 75% to 95% seen once. The sample was peripheral blood mononuclear cells (PBMCs), taken before the fourth cycle of nivolumab. These receptor sequences come from a human donor with classical Hodgkin lymphoma. The CDR3 runs from the conserved cysteine through the conserved F or W. D genes are given only for firm matches. Rows give clone size only sometimes, using once, few, many, or a class for an expanded clone.

- | TRBJ2-5 | - | TRBV7-3 | CASSPGRARETQYF | TGTGCCAGCAGCCCAGGACGGGCTAGGGAGACCCAGTACTTC
TRBD1 | TRBJ1-2 | - | TRBV4-1 | CASSRRGDRNYGYTF | TGCGCCAGCAGCCGCCGAGGGGACAGGAACTATGGCTACACCTTC
- | TRBJ2-1 | - | TRBV7-2 | CASSRRGGQGFYNEQFF | TGTGCCAGCAGCCGACGGGGGGGACAGGGCTTCTACAATGAGCAGTTCTTC
- | TRBJ2-7 | once | TRBV11-1 | CASSLPTYEQYF | TGTGCCAGCAGCTTACCGACCTACGAGCAGTACTTC
TRBD2 | TRBJ2-3 | - | TRBV4-2 | CASSQLAGVADTQYF | TGTGCCAGCAGCCAACTAGCGGGGGTCGCAGATACGCAGTATTTT
- | TRBJ1-1 | once | TRBV14 | CASSLARTAWNTEAFF | TGTGCCAGCAGCCTCGCAAGGACAGCATGGAACACTGAAGCTTTCTTT
- | TRBJ2-5 | - | TRBV18 | CASSPGIQQETQYF | TGTGCCAGCTCACCAGGTATACAGCAAGAGACCCAGTACTTC
TRBD1 | TRBJ2-3 | once | TRBV5-1 | CASSLDRADTQYF | TGCGCCAGCAGCCTGGACAGGGCAGATACGCAGTATTTT
- | TRBJ2-7 | - | TRBV6-6 | CASSYRVQSYEQYF | TGTGCCAGCAGTTACAGGGTCCAGTCCTACGAGCAGTACTTC
- | TRBJ2-5 | - | TRBV5-1 | CASSLGQRSQETQYF | TGCGCCAGCAGCTTGGGACAGCGAAGCCAAGAGACCCAGTACTTC
- | TRBJ2-5 | - | TRBV7-8 | CASSFRGSETQYF | TGTGCCAGCAGCTTTCGGGGGAGCGAGACCCAGTACTTC
- | TRBJ2-2 | - | TRBV27 | CASRPMGRRSTGELFF | TGTGCCAGCAGACCGATGGGACGGAGGAGCACCGGGGAGCTGTTTTTT
TRBD1 | TRBJ1-1 | few | TRBV7-3 | CASSMDRVNTEAFF | TGTGCCAGCAGCATGGACAGGGTGAACACTGAAGCTTTCTTT
- | TRBJ2-2 | - | TRBV30 | CAWSKGSATGELFF | TGTGCCTGGAGCAAGGGGTCGGCCACCGGGGAGCTGTTTTTT
- | TRBJ2-2 | - | TRBV6-5 | CASRPLDITGELFF | TGTGCCAGCAGACCCCTCGACATTACCGGGGAGCTGTTTTTT
- | TRBJ1-3 | - | TRBV21-1 | CASSKDPDRGTGNTIYF | TGTGCCAGCAGCAAAGATCCGGACAGGGGCACTGGAAACACCATATATTTT
TRBD1 | TRBJ1-2 | - | TRBV6-5 | CASSSQGGSDGYTF | TGTGCCAGCAGTTCCCAGGGGGGGAGCGATGGCTACACCTTC
- | TRBJ1-1 | - | TRBV4-2 | CASSQGATEAFF | TGTGCCAGCAGCCAGGGGGCAACTGAAGCTTTCTTT
TRBD1 | TRBJ2-7 | - | TRBV4-3 | CASSQEDRGSGEQYF | TGCGCCAGCAGCCAAGAGGACAGGGGGTCGGGTGAGCAGTACTTC
TRBD1 | TRBJ2-7 | - | TRBV29-1 | CSGGQGYEQYF | TGCAGCGGCGGACAGGGCTACGAGCAGTACTTC
TRBD2 | TRBJ2-1 | - | TRBV10-1 | CASSEQLAGGYNEQFF | TGCGCCAGCAGTGAGCAGCTAGCGGGGGGTTACAATGAGCAGTTCTTC
- | TRBJ2-6 | - | TRBV4-1 | CASSQDLGLSGANVLTF | TGCGCCAGCAGCCAAGATCTAGGGCTCTCTGGGGCCAACGTCCTGACTTTC
TRBD2 | TRBJ2-2 | - | TRBV6-4 | CASSTSGGDTGELFF | TGTGCCAGCAGTACTAGCGGGGGAGACACCGGGGAGCTGTTTTTT
- | TRBJ1-2 | - | TRBV7-9 | CASSLNGGSGYTF | TGTGCCAGCAGCTTAAATGGGGGGTCCGGCTACACCTTC
TRBD2 | TRBJ2-5 | - | TRBV9 | CASSVSSGVETQYF | TGTGCCAGCAGCGTATCTAGCGGGGTGGAGACCCAGTACTTC
- | TRBJ1-1 | - | TRBV15 | CATSRLLLGGGTEAFF | TGTGCCACCAGCAGGCTCCTCCTTGGGGGGGGGACTGAAGCTTTCTTT
- | TRBJ1-5 | - | TRBV11-2 | CASSFDPNQPQHF | TGTGCCAGCAGCTTTGATCCGAATCAGCCCCAGCATTTT
- | TRBJ1-2 | - | TRBV19 | CASSSGMQADGYTF | TGTGCCAGTAGCTCCGGCATGCAGGCGGATGGCTACACCTTC
- | TRBJ2-3 | - | TRBV28 | CASSLPATDTQYF | TGTGCCAGCAGTTTACCAGCCACAGATACGCAGTATTTT
- | TRBJ1-3 | once | TRBV15 | CATSRDPQGPGNTIYF | TGTGCCACCAGCAGAGATCCCCAGGGCCCTGGAAACACCATATATTTT
- | TRBJ1-1 | few | TRBV7-9 | CASSHENTEAFF | TGTGCCAGCAGCCACGAGAACACTGAAGCTTTCTTT
- | TRBJ1-6 | - | TRBV30 | CAWSLTITRALNSPLHF | TGTGCCTGGAGTCTAACGATCACACGGGCCCTTAATTCACCCCTCCACTTT
- | TRBJ1-4 | - | TRBV6-5 | CASSYGGANEKLFF | TGTGCCAGCAGTTACGGAGGGGCTAATGAAAAACTGTTTTTT
- | TRBJ1-4 | - | TRBV18 | CASSPETANEKLFF | TGTGCCAGCTCACCAGAGACGGCGAATGAAAAACTGTTTTTT
- | TRBJ1-6 | few | TRBV10-1 | CASSESRTPNSPLHF | TGCGCCAGCAGTGAGTCAAGGACACCGAATTCACCCCTCCACTTT
TRBD1 | TRBJ2-7 | - | TRBV18 | CASSPAWTGNSYEQYF | TGTGCCAGCTCCCCTGCGTGGACAGGTAACTCCTACGAGCAGTACTTC
TRBD1 | TRBJ1-1 | - | TRBV10-1 | CASSDPGGTEAFF | TGCGCCAGCAGTGACCCAGGGGGCACTGAAGCTTTCTTT
- | TRBJ2-1 | few | TRBV30 | CAWSPAGYMEQFF | TGTGCCTGGAGTCCTGCCGGGTACATGGAGCAGTTCTTC
- | TRBJ1-2 | few | TRBV7-8 | CASSNRTANYGYTF | TGTGCCAGCAGCAACCGGACAGCTAACTATGGCTACACCTTC
- | TRBJ1-6 | - | TRBV5-1 | CASSPNQGGNSPLHF | TGCGCCAGCAGCCCGAACCAGGGAGGCAATTCACCCCTCCACTTT
- | TRBJ1-1 | - | TRBV7-8 | CASSLRLLGARNTEAFF | TGTGCCAGCAGCTTACGCTTATTGGGGGCTCGGAACACTGAAGCTTTCTTT
- | TRBJ1-1 | - | TRBV5-6 | CATGGGHTEAFF | TGTGCCACTGGGGGGGGGCACACTGAAGCTTTCTTT
- | TRBJ1-6 | once | TRBV2 | CASNGGAISPLHF | TGTGCCAGCAACGGGGGAGCTATTTCACCCCTCCACTTT
- | TRBJ2-2 | once | TRBV2 | CASSAGAGELFF | TGTGCCAGCAGTGCCGGGGCCGGGGAGCTGTTTTTT
- | TRBJ1-4 | once | TRBV18 | CASSPWTGGSTNEKLFF | TGTGCCAGCTCACCGTGGACCGGGGGATCAACTAATGAAAAACTGTTTTTT
TRBD1 | TRBJ2-7 | - | TRBV7-9 | CASSLGDRGEQYF | TGTGCCAGCAGCTTGGGGGACAGGGGGGAGCAGTACTTC
- | TRBJ1-2 | - | TRBV27 | CASSPWSGGQDGYTF | TGTGCCAGCAGTCCCTGGTCGGGGGGGCAGGACGGCTACACCTTC
- | TRBJ1-5 | - | TRBV4-2 | CASSLGPKGGQPQHF | TGTGCCAGCAGCCTTGGGCCCAAGGGCGGTCAGCCCCAGCATTTT
TRBD1 | TRBJ1-2 | - | TRBV9 | CASKGDRGSYGYTF | TGTGCCAGCAAGGGGGACAGGGGTTCCTATGGCTACACCTTC